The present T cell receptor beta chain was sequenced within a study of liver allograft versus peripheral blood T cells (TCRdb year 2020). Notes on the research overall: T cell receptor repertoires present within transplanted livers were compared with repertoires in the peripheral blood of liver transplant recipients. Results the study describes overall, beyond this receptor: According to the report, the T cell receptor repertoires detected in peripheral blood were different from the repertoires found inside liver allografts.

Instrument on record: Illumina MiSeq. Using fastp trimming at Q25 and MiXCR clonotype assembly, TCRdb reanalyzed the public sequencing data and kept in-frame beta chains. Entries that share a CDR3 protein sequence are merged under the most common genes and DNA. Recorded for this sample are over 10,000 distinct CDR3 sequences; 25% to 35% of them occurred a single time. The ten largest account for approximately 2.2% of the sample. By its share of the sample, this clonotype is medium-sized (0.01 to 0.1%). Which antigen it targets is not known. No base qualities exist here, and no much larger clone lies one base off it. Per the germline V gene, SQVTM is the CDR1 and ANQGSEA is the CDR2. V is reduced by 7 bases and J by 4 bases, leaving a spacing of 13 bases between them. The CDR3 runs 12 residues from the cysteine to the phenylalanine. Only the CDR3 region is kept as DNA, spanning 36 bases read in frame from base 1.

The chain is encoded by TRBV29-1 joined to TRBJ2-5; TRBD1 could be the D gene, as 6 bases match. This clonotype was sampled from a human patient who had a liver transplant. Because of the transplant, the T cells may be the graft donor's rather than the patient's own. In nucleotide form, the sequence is TGCAGCGCCCTAAGGGGGACAGAGACCCAGTACTTC. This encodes CSALRGTETQYF.